The subject of this entry is one TCR beta chain. Trimming left V 3 bases short and J 10 bases short, with 12 bases between. This CDR3 contains 13 residues. The data were obtained in a study of response to subunit inactivated influenza vaccine. MiXCR was run by TCRdb on the RT-PCR reads, yielding one entry per CDR3 protein. The table lists about 570,000 distinct CDR3 sequences, roughly 12% of them singletons, with roughly 9.6% in the top ten. The same sample was also studied in work on T cells expressing NK-cell markers. That source notes: The TCR beta cDNA came from 5'RACE template switching with UMIs. The authors derived TCR beta repertoires from sorted CD3+CD56+NKG2C+, CD3+CD56+NKG2C- and CD3+CD56-NKG2C+ T cells. Seven of eight sequenced donors tested HCMV-seropositive; one tested seronegative.

The sample consisted of PBMCs from blood, taken on the day of vaccination. The gene calls are TRBV12-3 or TRBV12-4 and TRBJ1-4; the D gene is possibly TRBD1 (5 bases). This clonotype was sampled from a man aged 50 or older who received an inactivated influenza vaccine. CDR3 DNA sequence: TGTGCCAGCAGTTTTAAGGGGACCTTAAAACTGTTTTTT. Its translation: CASSFKGTLKLFF.